The 10 T cell receptor beta chains reported below all come from one sample, sequenced in a study of CD8+ T cells in alopecia areata. cDNA reverse transcribed from extracted RNA served as the sequencing template. TCRdb keeps only in-frame clones here, not all; method: immunoSEQ multiplex PCR. Of approximately 170,000 clones listed, around three fifths were seen once; the top ten hold approximately 15%. Regarding treatment: oral pan-JAK inhibitor, 5-10 mg twice daily. Material: CD4+ T cells sorted from blood, obtained at week 24, from a patient treated with tofacitinib. The receptors stem from a human donor with alopecia areata.

The chain joins TRBV29-1 to TRBJ2-3; maybe TRBD2 (6 bases). CDR3 length: 13 residues. In germline, CDR1 is SQVTM, CDR2 ANQGSEA. The V end was cut by 3 bases, the J end by 7 bases, with 14 bases between. CDR3 sequence (DNA): TGCAGCGTTGACATTTCGGGCGGGAATACGCAGTATTTT. The encoded protein is CSVDISGGNTQYF.

This clone has ten or more counts. The genes are TRBV4-1 and TRBJ2-5; weak D call: TRBD1 (6 bases). V lost 0 bases and J lost 4, with 21 bases in between. The CDR3 length is 18 residues. The germline CDR1 and CDR2 sequences are MGHRA and YSYEKL. This CDR3 reads CASSQDRGGVFSRETQYF. The CDR3 coding sequence is TGCGCCAGCAGCCAAGACAGGGGTGGAGTATTTTCTAGAGAGACCCAGTACTTC.

This clone was seen just once. The chain is built from TRBV15 and TRBJ2-5; D is perhaps TRBD1 or TRBD2 (6 bases each). This CDR3 has 15 amino acids. V lost 0 bases and J lost 7, with 15 bases in between. CDR1 and CDR2 from the germline V gene are LNHNV and YYDKDF (reference sequence). CDR3 coding DNA: TGTGCCACCAGCAGAGATGGGGGCGGGACGGGGACCCAGTACTTC. This sequence encodes CATSRDGGGTGTQYF.

The gene calls are TRBV6-5 and TRBJ2-6; maybe TRBD1 (5 bases). The CDR3 loop spans 15 amino acids. Germline V lookup: CDR1 MNHEY, CDR2 SVGAGI. V was clipped by 6 bases and J by 0 bases, with 9 bases between them. The CDR3 DNA is TGTGCCAGCAGGCAGGGCTACTCTGGGGCCAACGTCCTGACTTTC. Translation: CASRQGYSGANVLTF.

This clone was picked up a small number of times. J is TRBJ2-7 and V is TRBV7-8; 10 positions agree with TRBD1. V was clipped by 5 bases and J by 2 bases; unmatched bases: 3. This CDR3 region has 14 residues. The germline V gene has CDR1 SGHVS and CDR2 FQNEAQ. CDR3 amino acids: CASSPGTGAYEQYF. CDR3 nucleotide sequence: TGTGCCAGCAGCCCCGGGACAGGGGCCTACGAGCAGTACTTC.

This chain connects TRBV29-1 to TRBJ1-2; the D is unclear. Germline loops: CDR1 SQVTM, CDR2 ANQGSEA. With 7 bases removed from V and 2 bases from J, the gap between germline ends came to 11 bases. This CDR3 contains 12 residues. The CDR3 here is CSARWANYGYTF. As DNA, the CDR3 is TGCAGCGCGCGGTGGGCCAACTATGGCTACACCTTC. The full variable domain, with the rest looked up from reference TRBV29-1 and TRBJ1-2, is SAVISQKPSRDICQRGTSLTIQCQVDSQVTMMFWYRQQPGQSLTLIATANQGSEATYESGFVIDKFPISRPNLTFSTLTVSNMSPEDSSIYLCSARWANYGYTFGSGTRLTVV.

This sequence joins TRBV30 and TRBJ1-2; 7 bases are shared with TRBD1. Per germline, CDR1 GTSNPN and CDR2 SVGIG (reference sequence). After removal of 3 bases from V and 3 bases from J, the junction contained 13 bases not matched to a gene. The CDR3 extends over 16 amino acids. In DNA form, the CDR3 reads TGTGCCTGGAGGACCCTACAGGGGAGCGGGGACTATGGCTACACCTTC. Protein product: CAWRTLQGSGDYGYTF.

The rearrangement joins TRBV29-1 to TRBJ1-2; 7 nucleotides agree with TRBD1. The germline V gene has CDR1 SQVTM and CDR2 ANQGSEA. This CDR3 is 15 amino acids long. The ends lost 4 bases at V and 6 bases at J; junction bases unmatched: 14. The DNA for the CDR3 is TGCAGCGTTGCGCCAGAGGGGCCAGGGGGACATGGCTACACCTTC. This codes for CSVAPEGPGGHGYTF.

This clone was seen a few times. J is TRBJ2-1 and V is TRBV11-1; D call uncertain. The CDR3 has 13 residues. Trimming shortened V by 5 bases and J by 8 bases, and 13 bases separated the two germline ends. CDR1 and CDR2 from the germline V gene are SGHAT and FQDESV (reference sequence). In DNA form, the CDR3 reads TGTGCCAGCAGCCCCCCGGAGCCATATGAGCAGTTCTTC. This encodes CASSPPEPYEQFF. The full variable domain, its missing parts supplied by reference TRBV11-1 and TRBJ2-1, is EAEVAQSPRYKITEKSQAVAFWCDPISGHATLYWYRQILGQGPELLVQFQDESVVDDSQLPKDRFSAERLKGVDSTLKIQPAELGDSAMYLCASSPPEPYEQFFGPGTRLTVL.

The rearrangement joins TRBV6-5 to TRBJ1-3, with D unresolved. The CDR3 is 15 amino acids. The V gene's germline CDR1 is MNHEY and CDR2 SVGAGI. The V end was cut by 5 bases, the J end by 4 bases, with 15 bases between. CDR3 protein: CASSATGWRGNTIYF. The CDR3 nucleotides read TGTGCCAGCAGTGCGACCGGTTGGAGGGGAAACACCATATATTTT.